The clone carrying this TCR beta chain showed up just a few times. Its antigen is unidentified. Time point given: sample taken at primary tumor resection. Untreated early-stage non-small cell lung cancer patients, around 70 in total, were the donors. TCRdb called the 5' RACE reads again in MiXCR, with one record for every CDR3 protein. The table lists approximately 44,000 distinct CDR3 sequences, 12% to 15% of them singletons. Germline values: CDR1 ENHRY, CDR2 SYGVKD. The CDR3 length is 16 residues. V was cut by 4 bases and J by 0 bases, with 16 bases left in between. The data were taken from a study of spatial heterogeneity in lung cancer. Study observations and caveats: Relative to follow-up, resection was when ubiquitous expanded tumor TCRs appeared more in blood.

The source was PBMCs, collected at surgery. The chain employs TRBV10-3 and TRBJ2-7, with a weak D call TRBD2 (6 bases). The receptor was isolated from a male donor with early-stage non-small cell lung cancer. CDR3 in DNA: TGTGCCATCAGTGGATGGGACTCCCGGAGCTCCTACGAGCAGTACTTC. It yields the protein CAISGWDSRSSYEQYF.